A single sample is the source of the 3 T cell receptor beta chains below, sequenced in a study of shared clonotypes between healthy human individuals (dated by TCRdb to about 2020). Library creation used the immunoSEQ multiplex PCR assay. In TCRdb, the immuneACCESS table is reduced to in-frame sequences with V and J assigned. These tables do not hold every clone; where another copy was compared, an unresolved V gene accounts for under half, and the others remain unexplained. Across this sample there are about 750,000 clones, with 80% to 95% seen only once. The ten largest account for around 24% of the sample. CD8 naive samples were obtained by positive selection for CCR7 among CD45RO-negative cells, yielding a CD45RA+CCR7+ population from which TemRA cells were excluded. Material for sequencing was naive CD8+ T cells sorted from blood. In the paper's terms, the cell subset or site label means: CD45RA+CCR7+. These receptors all stem from a man between 25 and 39 years old in good health.

V gene TRBV4-3 combines with J gene TRBJ1-5, with D perhaps TRBD1 (6 bases). V was cut by 0 bases and J by 7 bases, with 13 bases left in between. This CDR3 is 15 amino acids long. CDR1 is LGHNA and CDR2 is YSLEER in the germline V gene. DNA of the CDR3: TGCGCCAGCAGCCAAGATACAGGGCGAAACCAGCCCCAGCATTTT. Its protein is CASSQDTGRNQPQHF.

This clone was seen more than once but under ten times. This chain links TRBV7-6 with TRBJ2-1, with no clear D. The germline CDR1 and CDR2 sequences are SGHVS and FNYEAQ. This CDR3 has 15 amino acids. V lost 5 bases, J lost 0 bases, and 11 bases lay in between. The CDR3 DNA is TGTGCCAGCAGCACCCATACCAGCTCCTACAATGAGCAGTTCTTC. This encodes CASSTHTSSYNEQFF. Full variable domain (missing parts from reference TRBV7-6 and TRBJ2-1): GAGVSQSPRYKVTKRGQDVALRCDPISGHVSLYWYRQALGQGPEFLTYFNYEAQQDKSGLPNDRFSAERPEGSISTLTIQRTEQRDSAMYRCASSTHTSSYNEQFFGPGTRLTVL.

V and J are TRBV7-9 and TRBJ2-7, with D possibly being TRBD1 (6 bases). The CDR3 totals 16 residues. From germline, CDR1 is SEHNR and CDR2 FQNEAQ (reference sequence). V was cut by 5 bases and J by 3 bases, with 20 bases left in between. CDR3: CASSTNMDSSYYEQYF. The CDR3, as DNA: TGTGCCAGCAGCACTAACATGGACAGTTCCTACTACGAGCAGTACTTC.